A selection of T cell receptor beta chains follows, all from one sample in a study of T cells in tumors after PD-1 blockade. Clones were read by immunoSEQ multiplex PCR, and TCRdb kept only the in-frame ones, dropping some. Of 15,000 to 20,000 clones listed, around 85% were seen once; the top ten hold about a quarter. Sequences were derived from PBMCs, sampled after anti-PD-1 therapy. The source of these receptors is a human donor with advanced basal cell or squamous cell carcinoma (not recorded which). CDR3s include the opening cysteine and the closing phenylalanine or tryptophan. Fields, in order: clone size, D gene, J gene, V gene, CDR3 protein, CDR3 DNA. A D gene is named only where the DNA matches it firmly. The size of a clone is reported for some rows only, either as once, few or many, or as a class for expanded clones.

abundance: .
d_gene: .
j_gene: TRBJ1-1
v_gene: TRBV14
CDR3aa: CASSQERDTEAFF
CDR3nt: TGTGCCAGCAGCCAAGAGAGGGACACTGAAGCTTTCTTT

abundance: .
d_gene: .
j_gene: TRBJ2-3
v_gene: TRBV6-6
CDR3aa: CASSYIGVENTQYF
CDR3nt: TGTGCCAGCAGTTACATCGGAGTGGAAAATACGCAGTATTTT

abundance: .
d_gene: TRBD1
j_gene: TRBJ1-2
v_gene: TRBV9
CDR3aa: CASSTGTGEVSGYTF
CDR3nt: TGTGCCAGCAGCACAGGGACAGGGGAAGTGTCTGGCTACACCTTC

abundance: few
d_gene: .
j_gene: TRBJ1-2
v_gene: TRBV6-1
CDR3aa: CASSSSGGLNYGYTF
CDR3nt: TGTGCCAGCAGCTCCTCGGGGGGCCTTAACTATGGCTACACCTTC

abundance: few
d_gene: .
j_gene: TRBJ1-5
v_gene: TRBV2
CDR3aa: CASSEARTQHF
CDR3nt: TGTGCCAGCAGTGAAGCTAGGACCCAGCATTTT

abundance: .
d_gene: TRBD2
j_gene: TRBJ2-5
v_gene: TRBV2
CDR3aa: CASSLTSGGTQETQYF
CDR3nt: TGTGCCAGCAGTTTGACTAGCGGGGGGACCCAAGAGACCCAGTACTTC

abundance: .
d_gene: .
j_gene: TRBJ2-1
v_gene: TRBV6-5
CDR3aa: CASSYRWAGDHNEQFF
CDR3nt: TGTGCCAGCAGTTATCGTTGGGCAGGGGATCACAATGAGCAGTTCTTC

abundance: .
d_gene: TRBD1
j_gene: TRBJ1-6
v_gene: TRBV19
CDR3aa: CASSIQGANSPLHF
CDR3nt: TGTGCCAGTAGTATTCAGGGGGCGAATTCACCCCTCCACTTT

abundance: .
d_gene: .
j_gene: TRBJ1-1
v_gene: TRBV6-2/TRBV6-3
CDR3aa: CASSYSWNTEAFF
CDR3nt: TGTGCCAGCAGTTACTCCTGGAACACTGAAGCTTTCTTT

abundance: .
d_gene: .
j_gene: TRBJ2-3
v_gene: TRBV5-4
CDR3aa: CASSSLDPTDTQYF
CDR3nt: TGTGCCAGCAGCTCGCTAGATCCCACAGATACGCAGTATTTT

abundance: .
d_gene: .
j_gene: TRBJ2-5
v_gene: TRBV3-1/TRBV3-2
CDR3aa: CASRSIKRGSGETQYF
CDR3nt: TGTGCCAGCAGATCAATAAAACGGGGGAGTGGAGAGACCCAGTACTTC

abundance: .
d_gene: TRBD1
j_gene: TRBJ1-1
v_gene: TRBV6-6
CDR3aa: CASSSRDREMTEAFF
CDR3nt: TGTGCCAGCAGTAGTAGGGACAGGGAGATGACTGAAGCTTTCTTT

abundance: .
d_gene: .
j_gene: TRBJ1-1
v_gene: TRBV19
CDR3aa: CASSLRWDMNTEAFF
CDR3nt: TGTGCCAGTAGTCTCCGTTGGGATATGAACACTGAAGCTTTCTTT

abundance: .
d_gene: .
j_gene: TRBJ1-2
v_gene: TRBV6-5
CDR3aa: CASSPSLGGWWGYTF
CDR3nt: TGTGCCAGCAGTCCCTCCCTCGGGGGTTGGTGGGGCTACACCTTC

abundance: .
d_gene: .
j_gene: TRBJ2-7
v_gene: TRBV29-1
CDR3aa: CSAYLGAWGEQYF
CDR3nt: TGCAGCGCCTATCTAGGGGCTTGGGGTGAGCAGTACTTC

abundance: .
d_gene: .
j_gene: TRBJ2-1
v_gene: TRBV19
CDR3aa: CASSIAVGDEQFF
CDR3nt: TGTGCCAGTAGTATAGCCGTGGGGGACGAGCAGTTCTTC

abundance: .
d_gene: TRBD2
j_gene: TRBJ2-7
v_gene: TRBV6-2/TRBV6-3
CDR3aa: CASSPNPSSGRAEEQYF
CDR3nt: TGTGCCAGCAGCCCCAACCCTTCTAGCGGGAGGGCCGAGGAGCAGTACTTC

abundance: .
d_gene: TRBD2
j_gene: TRBJ2-6
v_gene: TRBV6-2/TRBV6-3
CDR3aa: CASSPLTSGVALGANVLTF
CDR3nt: TGTGCCAGCAGTCCCCTGACTAGCGGGGTTGCTTTGGGGGCCAACGTCCTGACTTTC

abundance: .
d_gene: .
j_gene: TRBJ2-3
v_gene: TRBV6-6
CDR3aa: CASSYESTDTQYF
CDR3nt: TGTGCCAGCAGTTACGAGTCTACAGATACGCAGTATTTT

abundance: .
d_gene: TRBD1
j_gene: TRBJ2-1
v_gene: TRBV2
CDR3aa: CASTEGRTGKTIF
CDR3nt: TGTGCCAGCACCGAAGGGCGGACAGGGAAAACGATCTTC

abundance: once
d_gene: .
j_gene: TRBJ2-7
v_gene: TRBV2
CDR3aa: CASSPAYEQYF
CDR3nt: TGTGCCAGCAGCCCAGCGTACGAGCAGTACTTC

abundance: .
d_gene: .
j_gene: TRBJ1-1
v_gene: TRBV19
CDR3aa: CATKPPQSTYEAFF
CDR3nt: TGTGCCACCAAACCCCCACAGAGTACTTATGAAGCTTTCTTT

abundance: .
d_gene: TRBD1
j_gene: TRBJ2-1
v_gene: TRBV7-9
CDR3aa: CASSTTGPGQGYNEQFF
CDR3nt: TGTGCCAGCAGCACAACAGGACCCGGACAGGGCTACAATGAGCAGTTCTTC

abundance: .
d_gene: TRBD1
j_gene: TRBJ1-1
v_gene: TRBV6-2/TRBV6-3
CDR3aa: CASSYPYPDRHF
CDR3nt: TGTGCCAGCAGTTACCCGTACCCGGACAGGCACTTT

abundance: few
d_gene: .
j_gene: TRBJ2-1
v_gene: TRBV5-1
CDR3aa: CASSWGAEQFF
CDR3nt: TGCGCCAGCAGCTGGGGGGCTGAGCAGTTCTTC

abundance: .
d_gene: .
j_gene: TRBJ2-5
v_gene: TRBV2
CDR3aa: CASSNSQEETQYF
CDR3nt: TGTGCCAGCAGTAATTCACAGGAAGAGACCCAGTACTTC

abundance: .
d_gene: .
j_gene: TRBJ1-2
v_gene: TRBV10-3
CDR3aa: CAIGNRTNYGYTF
CDR3nt: TGTGCCATCGGAAACAGGACTAACTATGGCTACACCTTC

abundance: .
d_gene: TRBD2
j_gene: TRBJ2-3
v_gene: TRBV27
CDR3aa: CASSLSWGSGGPRDTQYF
CDR3nt: TGTGCCAGCAGTTTATCTTGGGGTAGCGGGGGGCCCCGTGATACGCAGTATTTT

abundance: .
d_gene: .
j_gene: TRBJ1-1
v_gene: TRBV6-4
CDR3aa: CASRQADGEAFF
CDR3nt: TGTGCCAGCAGACAGGCGGACGGGGAAGCTTTCTTT

abundance: .
d_gene: .
j_gene: TRBJ2-4
v_gene: TRBV4-1
CDR3aa: CASSHQGPRDIQYF
CDR3nt: TGCGCCAGCAGCCACCAAGGGCCCAGGGACATTCAGTACTTC

abundance: .
d_gene: TRBD1
j_gene: TRBJ1-3
v_gene: TRBV9
CDR3aa: CASSVKGGAGNTIYF
CDR3nt: TGTGCCAGCAGCGTTAAAGGGGGCGCTGGAAACACCATATATTTT

abundance: few
d_gene: .
j_gene: TRBJ1-3
v_gene: TRBV6-5
CDR3aa: CASSYSKTRRGNIIYF
CDR3nt: TGTGCCAGCAGTTACTCGAAGACGCGCCGTGGAAACATCATATATTTT

abundance: .
d_gene: .
j_gene: TRBJ2-1
v_gene: TRBV5-1
CDR3aa: CASAEDPSYNEQFF
CDR3nt: TGCGCCAGCGCGGAGGATCCCTCCTACAATGAGCAGTTCTTC

abundance: .
d_gene: .
j_gene: TRBJ1-5
v_gene: TRBV24-1
CDR3aa: CATSDFYSVQPQHF
CDR3nt: TGTGCCACCAGTGATTTCTACAGCGTGCAGCCCCAGCATTTT

abundance: large
d_gene: TRBD1
j_gene: TRBJ2-1
v_gene: TRBV2
CDR3aa: CASSATITQGASYNEQFF
CDR3nt: TGTGCCAGCAGTGCAACTATCACACAGGGGGCATCCTACAATGAGCAGTTCTTC

abundance: .
d_gene: TRBD2
j_gene: TRBJ2-3
v_gene: TRBV5-4
CDR3aa: CASSFDGGASDTQYF
CDR3nt: TGTGCCAGCAGCTTTGACGGGGGGGCCTCAGATACGCAGTATTTT

abundance: few
d_gene: TRBD1
j_gene: TRBJ1-6
v_gene: TRBV2
CDR3aa: CASSLGPGTGSPLHF
CDR3nt: TGTGCCAGCAGCTTAGGTCCGGGGACAGGTTCACCCCTCCACTTT

abundance: .
d_gene: .
j_gene: TRBJ1-3
v_gene: TRBV7-9
CDR3aa: CASRTPRGVGNTIYF
CDR3nt: TGTGCCAGCAGGACCCCCCGTGGGGTAGGAAACACCATATATTTT

abundance: .
d_gene: TRBD1
j_gene: TRBJ1-1
v_gene: TRBV28
CDR3aa: CASPPYLRGRSYMHTEAFF
CDR3nt: TGTGCCAGCCCTCCCTATTTGAGGGGGCGATCATATATGCACACTGAAGCTTTCTTT

abundance: .
d_gene: .
j_gene: TRBJ1-3
v_gene: TRBV28
CDR3aa: CASSIPDTSSGNTIYF
CDR3nt: TGTGCCAGCAGTATCCCGGACACCAGCTCTGGAAACACCATATATTTT

abundance: .
d_gene: .
j_gene: TRBJ2-1
v_gene: TRBV5-1
CDR3aa: CASNSAGELGSQFF
CDR3nt: TGCGCCAGCAATAGCGCAGGAGAACTCGGTAGCCAGTTCTTC

abundance: .
d_gene: TRBD1
j_gene: TRBJ2-1
v_gene: TRBV5-1
CDR3aa: CASSGSVGTGYFLNEQFF
CDR3nt: TGCGCCAGCAGCGGTTCGGTCGGGACAGGGTACTTTCTCAATGAGCAGTTCTTC

abundance: .
d_gene: .
j_gene: TRBJ1-2
v_gene: TRBV7-6
CDR3aa: CAIYRDYGYTF
CDR3nt: TGTGCCATCTACCGGGACTATGGCTACACCTTC

abundance: .
d_gene: .
j_gene: TRBJ2-6
v_gene: TRBV4-2
CDR3aa: CASSPSRGGGPGANVLTF
CDR3nt: TGTGCCAGCAGCCCTAGCCGAGGAGGAGGCCCTGGGGCCAACGTCCTGACTTTC

abundance: .
d_gene: TRBD1
j_gene: TRBJ2-7
v_gene: TRBV13
CDR3aa: CASSSGTGVYEQYF
CDR3nt: TGTGCCAGCAGCTCCGGGACAGGGGTCTACGAGCAGTACTTC

abundance: .
d_gene: TRBD2
j_gene: TRBJ2-7
v_gene: TRBV3-1/TRBV3-2
CDR3aa: CASSQAGGVYEQYF
CDR3nt: TGTGCCAGCAGTCAAGCGGGGGGCGTCTACGAGCAGTACTTC

abundance: .
d_gene: .
j_gene: TRBJ2-7
v_gene: TRBV5-1
CDR3aa: CASSGPFLAYEQYF
CDR3nt: TGCGCCAGCAGTGGGCCATTCCTAGCCTACGAGCAGTACTTC